This TCR beta chain comes out of a study of shared clonotypes between healthy human individuals. The germline V gene has CDR1 SNHLY and CDR2 FYNNEI. Trimming took 1 base from V and 8 from J, leaving 6 bases between them. CDR3 length equals 12 residues. Sequencing used immunoSEQ multiplex PCR; TCRdb keeps in-frame clones, though not all of them. The sample includes 2 million to 2.5 million clones, 80% to 95% of them seen just once. This TCR was sampled from a man younger than 35 in good health. Some clones in this sample may be carry-over from other donors' samples. The sequenced material came from naive CD4+ T cells from PBMCs. As for subset: CD45RA+ positively selected. The V call is TRBV2, the J call TRBJ1-5; unclear D gene. CDR3 nucleotides: TGTGCCAGCAGTGAAGGGTTGGAGCCCCAGCATTTT. Protein product: CASSEGLEPQHF.